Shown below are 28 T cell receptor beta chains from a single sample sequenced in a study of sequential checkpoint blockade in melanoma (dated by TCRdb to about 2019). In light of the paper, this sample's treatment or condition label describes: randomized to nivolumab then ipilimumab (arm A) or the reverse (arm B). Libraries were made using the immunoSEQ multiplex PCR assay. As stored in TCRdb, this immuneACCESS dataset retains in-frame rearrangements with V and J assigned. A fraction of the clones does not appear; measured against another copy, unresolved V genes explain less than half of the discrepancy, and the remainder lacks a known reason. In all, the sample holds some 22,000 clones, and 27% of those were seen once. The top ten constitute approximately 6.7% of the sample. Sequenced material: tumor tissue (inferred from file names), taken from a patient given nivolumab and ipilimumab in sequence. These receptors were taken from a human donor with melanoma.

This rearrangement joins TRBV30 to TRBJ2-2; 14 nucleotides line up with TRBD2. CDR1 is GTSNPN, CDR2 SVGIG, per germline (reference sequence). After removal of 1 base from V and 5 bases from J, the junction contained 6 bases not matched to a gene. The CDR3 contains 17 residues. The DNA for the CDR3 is TGTGCCTGGAGTGCGGGACTAGCGGGGGTCTTTACCGGGGAGCTGTTTTTT. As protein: CAWSAGLAGVFTGELFF.

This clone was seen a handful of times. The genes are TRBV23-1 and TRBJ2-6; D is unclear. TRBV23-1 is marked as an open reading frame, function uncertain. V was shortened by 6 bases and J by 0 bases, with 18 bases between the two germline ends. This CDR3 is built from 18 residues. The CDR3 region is CASSVRASATSGANVLTF. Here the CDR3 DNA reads TGCGCCAGCAGCGTCCGGGCATCGGCAACCTCTGGGGCCAACGTCCTGACTTTC.

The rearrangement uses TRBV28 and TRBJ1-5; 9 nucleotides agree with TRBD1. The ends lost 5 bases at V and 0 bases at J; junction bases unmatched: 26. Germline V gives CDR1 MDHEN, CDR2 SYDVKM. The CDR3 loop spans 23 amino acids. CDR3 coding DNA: TGTGCCAGCAGTCGAAGTTTCTCCTACCTGGGACAGGGAAAAGCCCTTAGCAATCAGCCCCAGCATTTT. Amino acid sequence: CASSRSFSYLGQGKALSNQPQHF.

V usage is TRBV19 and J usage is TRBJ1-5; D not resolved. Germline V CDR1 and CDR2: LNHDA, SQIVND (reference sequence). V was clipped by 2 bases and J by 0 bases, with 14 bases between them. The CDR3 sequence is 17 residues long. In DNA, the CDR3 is TGTGCCAGTAGTATAACCAGGAGCCGATATAGCAATCAGCCCCAGCATTTT. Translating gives CASSITRSRYSNQPQHF.

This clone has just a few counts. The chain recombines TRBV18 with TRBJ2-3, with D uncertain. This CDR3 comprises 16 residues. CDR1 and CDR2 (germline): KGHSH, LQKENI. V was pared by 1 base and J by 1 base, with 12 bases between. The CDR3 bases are TGTGCCAGCTCACCACACGCAGGTGGAGGCACAGATACGCAGTATTTT. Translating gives CASSPHAGGGTDTQYF.

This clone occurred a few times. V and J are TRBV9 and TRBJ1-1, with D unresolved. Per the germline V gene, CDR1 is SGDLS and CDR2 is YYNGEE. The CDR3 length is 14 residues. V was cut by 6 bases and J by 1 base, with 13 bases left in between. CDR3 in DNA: TGTGCCAGCAAGCGCGAGGGCCCGAACACTGAAGCTTTCTTT. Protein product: CASKREGPNTEAFF.

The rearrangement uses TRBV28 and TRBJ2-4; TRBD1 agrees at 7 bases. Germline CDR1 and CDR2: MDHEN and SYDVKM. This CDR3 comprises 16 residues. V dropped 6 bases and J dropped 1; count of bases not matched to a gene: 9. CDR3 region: CASRSGQPGAKNIQYF. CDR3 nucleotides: TGTGCCAGCAGGTCGGGACAGCCGGGGGCCAAAAACATTCAGTACTTC.

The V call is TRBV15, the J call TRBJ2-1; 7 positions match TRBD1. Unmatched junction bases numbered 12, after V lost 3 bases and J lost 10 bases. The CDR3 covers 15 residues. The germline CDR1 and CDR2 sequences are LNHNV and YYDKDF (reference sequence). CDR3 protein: CATSRIGQAQREQFF. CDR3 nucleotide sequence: TGTGCCACCAGCAGGATCGGACAGGCCCAGAGGGAGCAGTTCTTC. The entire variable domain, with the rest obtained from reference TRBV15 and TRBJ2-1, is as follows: DAMVIQNPRYQVTQFGKPVTLSCSQTLNHNVMYWYQQKSSQAPKLLFHYYDKDFNNEADTPDNFQSRRPNTSFCFLDIRSPGLGDTAMYLCATSRIGQAQREQFFGPGTRLTVL.

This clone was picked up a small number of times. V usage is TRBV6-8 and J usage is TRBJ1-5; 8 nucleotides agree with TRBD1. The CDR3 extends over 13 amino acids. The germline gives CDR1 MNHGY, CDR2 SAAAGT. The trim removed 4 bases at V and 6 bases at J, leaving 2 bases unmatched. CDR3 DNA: TGTGCCAGCAGTTTCGGACAGGGTCAGCCCCAGCATTTT. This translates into CASSFGQGQPQHF.

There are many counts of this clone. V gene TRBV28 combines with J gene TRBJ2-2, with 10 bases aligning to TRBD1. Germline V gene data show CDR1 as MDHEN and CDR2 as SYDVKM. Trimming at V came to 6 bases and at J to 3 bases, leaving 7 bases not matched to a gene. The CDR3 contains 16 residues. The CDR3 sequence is CASSLGTGVYTGELFF. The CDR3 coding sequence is TGTGCCAGCAGCCTAGGGACAGGGGTATACACCGGGGAGCTGTTTTTT.

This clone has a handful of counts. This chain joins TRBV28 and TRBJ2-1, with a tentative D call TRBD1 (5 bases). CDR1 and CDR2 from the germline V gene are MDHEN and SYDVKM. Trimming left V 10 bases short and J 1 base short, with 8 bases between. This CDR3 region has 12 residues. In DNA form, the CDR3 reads TGTGCCACTCAGGGATCCTACAATGAGCAGTTCTTC. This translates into CATQGSYNEQFF.

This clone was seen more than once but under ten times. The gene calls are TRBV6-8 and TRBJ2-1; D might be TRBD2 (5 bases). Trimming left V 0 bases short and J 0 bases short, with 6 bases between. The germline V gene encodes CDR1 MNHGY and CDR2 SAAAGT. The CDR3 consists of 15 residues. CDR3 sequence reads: CASSYSGSSYNEQFF. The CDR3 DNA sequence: TGTGCCAGCAGTTACTCAGGGAGCTCCTACAATGAGCAGTTCTTC.

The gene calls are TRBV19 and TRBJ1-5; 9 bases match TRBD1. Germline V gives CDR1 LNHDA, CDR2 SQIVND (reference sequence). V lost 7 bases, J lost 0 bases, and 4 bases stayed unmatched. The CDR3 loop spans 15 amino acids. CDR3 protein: CASTGTGTSNQPQHF. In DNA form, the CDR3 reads TGTGCCAGTACCGGGACAGGGACTAGCAATCAGCCCCAGCATTTT.

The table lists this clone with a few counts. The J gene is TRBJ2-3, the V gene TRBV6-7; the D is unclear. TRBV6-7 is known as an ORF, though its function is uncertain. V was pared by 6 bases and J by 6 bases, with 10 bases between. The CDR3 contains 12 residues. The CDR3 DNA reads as TGTGCCAGCAGCACGACCGCGGATACGCAGTATTTT. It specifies CASSTTADTQYF.

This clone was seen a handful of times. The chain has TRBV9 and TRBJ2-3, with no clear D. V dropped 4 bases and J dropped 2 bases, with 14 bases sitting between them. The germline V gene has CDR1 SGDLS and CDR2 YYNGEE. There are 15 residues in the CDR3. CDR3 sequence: CASSLGILSTDTQYF. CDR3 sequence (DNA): TGTGCCAGCAGCTTAGGTATTCTCTCCACAGATACGCAGTATTTT.

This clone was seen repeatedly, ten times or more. The CDR3 loop reads CASRVPKGSTDTQYF. Here the CDR3 DNA reads TGTGCCAGCAGGGTACCAAAGGGTAGCACAGATACGCAGTATTTT. This sequence joins TRBV28 and TRBJ2-3; D gene unclear. V gave up 6 bases and J gave up 0 bases, with 13 bases separating them. The CDR3 consists of 15 residues. Germline V gene lookup returns CDR1 MDHEN and CDR2 SYDVKM.

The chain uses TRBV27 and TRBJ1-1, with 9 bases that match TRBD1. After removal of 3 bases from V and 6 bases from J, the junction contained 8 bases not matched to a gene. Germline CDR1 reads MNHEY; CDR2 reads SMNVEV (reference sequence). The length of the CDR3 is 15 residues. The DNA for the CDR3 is TGTGCCAGCAGTTTCAGCACGACAGGGGGGCCTGAAGCTTTCTTT. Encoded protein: CASSFSTTGGPEAFF.

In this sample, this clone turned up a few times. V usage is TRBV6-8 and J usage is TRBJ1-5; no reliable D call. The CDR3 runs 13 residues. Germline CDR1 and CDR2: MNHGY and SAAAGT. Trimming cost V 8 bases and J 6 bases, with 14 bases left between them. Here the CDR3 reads CASLNLNSQPQHF. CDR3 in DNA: TGTGCCAGCTTAAACCTAAACTCTCAGCCCCAGCATTTT.

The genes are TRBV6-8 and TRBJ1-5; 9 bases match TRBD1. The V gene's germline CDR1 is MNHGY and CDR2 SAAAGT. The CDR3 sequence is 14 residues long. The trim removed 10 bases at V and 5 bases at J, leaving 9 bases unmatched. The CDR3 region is CAIRQGGGDQPQHF. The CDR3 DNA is TGTGCCATCAGACAGGGGGGAGGCGATCAGCCCCAGCATTTT.

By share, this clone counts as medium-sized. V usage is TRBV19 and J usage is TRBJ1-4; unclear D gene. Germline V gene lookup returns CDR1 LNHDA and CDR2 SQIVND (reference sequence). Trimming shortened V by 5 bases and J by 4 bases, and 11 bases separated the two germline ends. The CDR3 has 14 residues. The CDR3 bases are TGTGCCAGTAGTTTGGGGTCTCTTAATGAAAAACTGTTTTTT. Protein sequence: CASSLGSLNEKLFF.

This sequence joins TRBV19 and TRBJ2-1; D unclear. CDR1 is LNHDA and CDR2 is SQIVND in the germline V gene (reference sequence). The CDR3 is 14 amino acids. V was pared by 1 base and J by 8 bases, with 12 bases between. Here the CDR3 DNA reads TGTGCCAGTAGTATAGGTGGTAGTATCTATGAGCAGTTCTTC. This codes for CASSIGGSIYEQFF.

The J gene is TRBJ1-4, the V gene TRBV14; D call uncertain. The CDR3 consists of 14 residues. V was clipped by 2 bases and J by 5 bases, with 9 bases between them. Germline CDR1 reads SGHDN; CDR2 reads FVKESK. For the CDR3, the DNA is TGTGCCAGCAGCCAAAGATTAGGGAATGAAAAACTGTTTTTT. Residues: CASSQRLGNEKLFF.

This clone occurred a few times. CDR3 sequence: CASSDDRGLSEKLFF. Here the CDR3 DNA reads TGTGCCAGCAGTGACGACAGGGGGCTAAGTGAAAAACTGTTTTTT. The rearrangement links TRBV25-1 to TRBJ1-4; 10 nucleotides agree with TRBD1. V lost 3 bases, J lost 7 bases, and 5 bases stayed unmatched. This CDR3 has 15 amino acids. Germline CDR1 reads MGHDK; CDR2 reads SYGVNS.

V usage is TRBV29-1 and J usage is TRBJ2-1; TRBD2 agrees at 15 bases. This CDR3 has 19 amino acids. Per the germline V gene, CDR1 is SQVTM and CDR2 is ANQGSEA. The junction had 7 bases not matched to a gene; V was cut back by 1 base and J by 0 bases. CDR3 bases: TGCAGCGTTGAAGCCGGGGGGACTAGCGGGAGGATCTCCTACAATGAGCAGTTCTTC. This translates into CSVEAGGTSGRISYNEQFF.

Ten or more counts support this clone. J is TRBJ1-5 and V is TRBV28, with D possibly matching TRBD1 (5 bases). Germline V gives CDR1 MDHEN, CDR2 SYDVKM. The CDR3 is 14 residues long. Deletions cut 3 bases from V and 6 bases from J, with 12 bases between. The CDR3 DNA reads TGTGCCAGCAGTTTTTTGGGACTAGGTCAGCCCCAGCATTTT. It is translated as CASSFLGLGQPQHF.

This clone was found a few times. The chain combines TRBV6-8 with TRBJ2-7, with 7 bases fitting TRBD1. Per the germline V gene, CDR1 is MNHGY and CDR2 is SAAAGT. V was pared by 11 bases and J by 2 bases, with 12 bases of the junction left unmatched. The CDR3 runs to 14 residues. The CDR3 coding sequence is TGTGCCGGAACATCGACAGGGCCCACCTACGAGCAGTACTTC. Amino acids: CAGTSTGPTYEQYF.

CDR3 amino acids: CASRAEGALIGNEQFF. Written as DNA, the CDR3 is TGTGCCAGCAGGGCGGAGGGGGCTCTTATTGGGAATGAGCAGTTCTTC. V and J are TRBV28 and TRBJ2-1; tentatively, D is TRBD1 (7 bases). Germline-derived CDR1 and CDR2 are MDHEN and SYDVKM. The CDR3 is 16 amino acids. Trimming pared 6 bases from V and 7 bases from J, leaving 22 bases between.

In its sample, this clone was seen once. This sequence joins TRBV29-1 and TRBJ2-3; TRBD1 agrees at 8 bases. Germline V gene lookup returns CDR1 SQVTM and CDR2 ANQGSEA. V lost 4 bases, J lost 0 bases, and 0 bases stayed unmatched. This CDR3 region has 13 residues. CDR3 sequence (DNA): TGCAGCGTTGGGACAGGGAGCACAGATACGCAGTATTTT. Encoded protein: CSVGTGSTDTQYF.